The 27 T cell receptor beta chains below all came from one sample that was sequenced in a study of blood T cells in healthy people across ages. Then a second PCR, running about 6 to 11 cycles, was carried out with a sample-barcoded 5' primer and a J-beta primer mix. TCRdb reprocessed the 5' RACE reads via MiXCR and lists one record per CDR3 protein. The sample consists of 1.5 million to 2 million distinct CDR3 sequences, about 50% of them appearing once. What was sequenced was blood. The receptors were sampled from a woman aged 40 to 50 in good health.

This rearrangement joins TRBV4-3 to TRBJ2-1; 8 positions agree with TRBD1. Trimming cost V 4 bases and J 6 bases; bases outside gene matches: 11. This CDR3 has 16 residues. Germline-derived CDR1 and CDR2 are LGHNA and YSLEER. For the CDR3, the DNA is TGCGCCAGCAGCCTAGAGGGGACAGGCATCGGCAATGAGCAGTTCTTC. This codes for CASSLEGTGIGNEQFF.

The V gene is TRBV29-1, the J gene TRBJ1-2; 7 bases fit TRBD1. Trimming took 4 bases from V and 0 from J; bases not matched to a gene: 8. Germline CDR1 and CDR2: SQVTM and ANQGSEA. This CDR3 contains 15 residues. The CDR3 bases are TGCAGCGTTGCACCAGGACAGGTTGCTAACTATGGCTACACCTTC. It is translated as CSVAPGQVANYGYTF.

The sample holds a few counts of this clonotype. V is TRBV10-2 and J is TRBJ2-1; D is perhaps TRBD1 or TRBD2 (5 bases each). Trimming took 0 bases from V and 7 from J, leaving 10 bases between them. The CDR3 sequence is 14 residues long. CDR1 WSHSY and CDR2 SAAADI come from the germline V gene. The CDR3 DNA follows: TGCGCCAGCAGTGAGTCGAGGGGTGGGAATGAGCAGTTCTTC. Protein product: CASSESRGGNEQFF.

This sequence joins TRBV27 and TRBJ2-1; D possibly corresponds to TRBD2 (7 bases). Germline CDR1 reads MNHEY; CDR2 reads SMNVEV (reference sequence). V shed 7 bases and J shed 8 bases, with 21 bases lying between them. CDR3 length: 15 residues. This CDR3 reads CASTRGGLTADEQFF. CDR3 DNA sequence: TGTGCCAGCACAAGGGGGGGACTCACAGCCGATGAGCAGTTCTTC.

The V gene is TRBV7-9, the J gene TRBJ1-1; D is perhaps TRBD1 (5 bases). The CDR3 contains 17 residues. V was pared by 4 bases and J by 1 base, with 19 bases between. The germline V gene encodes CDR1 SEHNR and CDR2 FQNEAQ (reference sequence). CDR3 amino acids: CASSSVFPTEGNTEAFF. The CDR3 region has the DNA TGTGCCAGCAGCTCCGTATTCCCGACAGAGGGGAACACTGAAGCTTTCTTT.

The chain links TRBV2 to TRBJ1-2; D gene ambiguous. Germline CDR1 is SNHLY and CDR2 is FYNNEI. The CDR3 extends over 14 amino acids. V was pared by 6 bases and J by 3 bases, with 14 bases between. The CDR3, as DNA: TGTGCCAGCAGGAGGGAGACCGGGGACTATGGCTACACCTTC. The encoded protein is CASRRETGDYGYTF.

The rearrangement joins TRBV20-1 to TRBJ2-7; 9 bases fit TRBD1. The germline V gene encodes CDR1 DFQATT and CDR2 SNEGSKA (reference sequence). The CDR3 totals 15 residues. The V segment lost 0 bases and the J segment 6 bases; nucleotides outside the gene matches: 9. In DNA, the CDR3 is TGCAGTGCTAGAGATGGCCGCGGGACAGGGTGCGAGCAGTACTTC. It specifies CSARDGRGTGCEQYF.

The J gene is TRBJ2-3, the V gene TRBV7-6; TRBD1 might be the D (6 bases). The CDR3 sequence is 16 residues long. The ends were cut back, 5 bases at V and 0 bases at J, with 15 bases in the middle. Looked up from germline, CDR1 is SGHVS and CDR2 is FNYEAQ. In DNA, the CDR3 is TGTGCCAGCAGCCCTAGACAGGAAATTAGCACAGATACGCAGTATTTT. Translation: CASSPRQEISTDTQYF.

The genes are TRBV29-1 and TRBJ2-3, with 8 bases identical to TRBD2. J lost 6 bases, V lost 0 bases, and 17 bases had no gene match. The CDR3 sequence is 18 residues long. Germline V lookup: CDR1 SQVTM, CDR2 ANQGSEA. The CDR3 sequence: CSVEEGVSGGIEADTQYF. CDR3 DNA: TGCAGCGTTGAAGAGGGAGTAAGCGGGGGCATCGAGGCGGATACGCAGTATTTT.

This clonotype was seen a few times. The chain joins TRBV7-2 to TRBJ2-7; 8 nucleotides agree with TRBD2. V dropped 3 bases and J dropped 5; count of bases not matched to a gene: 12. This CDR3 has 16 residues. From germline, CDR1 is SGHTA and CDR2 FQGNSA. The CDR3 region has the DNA TGTGCCAGCAGCTTCATTGGGAGCCGGGGGGGCCACGAGCAGTACTTC. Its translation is CASSFIGSRGGHEQYF. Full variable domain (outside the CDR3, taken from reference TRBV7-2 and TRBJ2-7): GAGVSQSPSNKVTEKGKDVELRCDPISGHTALYWYRQSLGQGLEFLIYFQGNSAPDKSGLPSDRFSAERTGGSVSTLTIQRTQQEDSAVYLCASSFIGSRGGHEQYFGPGTRLTVT.

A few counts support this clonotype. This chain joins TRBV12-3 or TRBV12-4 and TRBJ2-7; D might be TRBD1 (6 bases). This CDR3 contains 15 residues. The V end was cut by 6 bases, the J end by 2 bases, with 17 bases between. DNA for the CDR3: TGTGCCAGCAGCCTCGGGACACGCGGAACCTACGAGCAGTACTTC. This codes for CASSLGTRGTYEQYF.

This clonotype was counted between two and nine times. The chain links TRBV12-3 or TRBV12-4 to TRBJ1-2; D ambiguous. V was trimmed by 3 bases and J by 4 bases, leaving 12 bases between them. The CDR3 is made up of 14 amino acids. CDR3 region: CASSFEASLYGYTF. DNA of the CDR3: TGTGCCAGCAGTTTCGAGGCCAGCCTCTATGGCTACACCTTC.

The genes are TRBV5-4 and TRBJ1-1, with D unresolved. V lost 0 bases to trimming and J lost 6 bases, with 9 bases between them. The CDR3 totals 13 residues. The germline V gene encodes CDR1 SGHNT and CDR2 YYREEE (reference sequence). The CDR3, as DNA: TGTGCCAGCAGCTTGGGGGGAAAGCCTGAAGCTTTCTTT. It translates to CASSLGGKPEAFF. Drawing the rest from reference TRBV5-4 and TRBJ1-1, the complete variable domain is ETGVTQSPTHLIKTRGQQVTLRCSSQSGHNTVSWYQQALGQGPQFIFQYYREEENGRGNFPPRFSGLQFPNYSSELNVNALELDDSALYLCASSLGGKPEAFFGQGTRLTVV.

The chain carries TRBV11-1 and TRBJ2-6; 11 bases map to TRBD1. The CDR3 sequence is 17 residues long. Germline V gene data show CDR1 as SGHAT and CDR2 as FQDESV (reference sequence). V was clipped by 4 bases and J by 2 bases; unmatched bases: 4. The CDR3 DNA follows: TGTGCCAGCAGCTCTCCGGGACAGGGGGCTGGGGCCAACGTCCTGACTTTC. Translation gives CASSSPGQGAGANVLTF.

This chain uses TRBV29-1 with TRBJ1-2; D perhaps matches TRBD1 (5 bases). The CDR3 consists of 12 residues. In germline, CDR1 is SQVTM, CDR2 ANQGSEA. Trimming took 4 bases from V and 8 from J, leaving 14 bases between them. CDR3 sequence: CSVARGVGGYTF. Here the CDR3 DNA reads TGCAGCGTTGCCCGGGGGGTAGGCGGCTACACCTTC.

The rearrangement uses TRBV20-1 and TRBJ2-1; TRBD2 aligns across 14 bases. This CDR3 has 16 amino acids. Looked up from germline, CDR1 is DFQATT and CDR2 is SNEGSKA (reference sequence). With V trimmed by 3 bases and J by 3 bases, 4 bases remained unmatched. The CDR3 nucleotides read TGCAGTGCTAGTCCCGGGACTAGCGGGGGCTACAATGAGCAGTTCTTC. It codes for CSASPGTSGGYNEQFF.

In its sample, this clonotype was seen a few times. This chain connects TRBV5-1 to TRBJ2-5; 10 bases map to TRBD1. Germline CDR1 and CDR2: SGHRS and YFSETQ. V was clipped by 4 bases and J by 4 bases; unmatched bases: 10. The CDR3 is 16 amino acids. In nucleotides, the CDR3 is TGCGCCAGCAGCAGGGACAGGGGCCCCTCAAGAGAGACCCAGTACTTC. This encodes CASSRDRGPSRETQYF.

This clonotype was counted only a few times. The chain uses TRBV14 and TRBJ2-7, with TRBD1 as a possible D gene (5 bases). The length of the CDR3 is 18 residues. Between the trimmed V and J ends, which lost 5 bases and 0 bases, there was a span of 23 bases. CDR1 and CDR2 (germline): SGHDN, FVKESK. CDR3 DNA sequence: TGTGCCAGCAGCTCGAAGTCGTCAGGGCACATCATCTCCTACGAGCAGTACTTC. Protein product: CASSSKSSGHIISYEQYF.

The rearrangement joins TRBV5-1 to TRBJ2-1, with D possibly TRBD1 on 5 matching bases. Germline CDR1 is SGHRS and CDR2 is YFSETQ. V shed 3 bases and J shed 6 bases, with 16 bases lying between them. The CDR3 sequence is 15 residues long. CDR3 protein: CASSSPRDGPNEQFF. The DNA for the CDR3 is TGCGCCAGCAGCTCCCCCAGGGATGGTCCCAATGAGCAGTTCTTC. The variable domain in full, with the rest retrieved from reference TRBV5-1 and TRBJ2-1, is KAGVTQTPRYLIKTRGQQVTLSCSPISGHRSVSWYQQTPGQGLQFLFEYFSETQRNKGNFPGRFSGRQFSNSRSEMNVSTLELGDSALYLCASSSPRDGPNEQFFGPGTRLTVL.

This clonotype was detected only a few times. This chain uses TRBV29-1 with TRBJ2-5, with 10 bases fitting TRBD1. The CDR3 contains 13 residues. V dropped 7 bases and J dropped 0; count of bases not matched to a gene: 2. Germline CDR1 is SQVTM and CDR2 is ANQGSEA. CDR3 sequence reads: CSAGQGYQETQYF. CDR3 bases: TGCAGCGCGGGACAGGGGTACCAAGAGACCCAGTACTTC.

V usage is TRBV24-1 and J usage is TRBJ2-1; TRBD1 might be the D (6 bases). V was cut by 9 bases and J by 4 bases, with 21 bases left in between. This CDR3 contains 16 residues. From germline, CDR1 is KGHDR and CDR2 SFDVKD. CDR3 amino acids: CATPAGTGHLYNEQFF. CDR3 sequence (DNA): TGTGCCACCCCAGCTGGCACGGGACATTTATACAATGAGCAGTTCTTC.

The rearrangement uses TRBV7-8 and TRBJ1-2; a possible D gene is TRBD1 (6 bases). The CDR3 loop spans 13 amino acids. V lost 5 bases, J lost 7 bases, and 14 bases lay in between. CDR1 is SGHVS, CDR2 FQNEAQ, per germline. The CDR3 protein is CASSLLRGRGYTF. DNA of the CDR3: TGTGCCAGCAGCCTACTCAGGGGTCGTGGCTACACCTTC.

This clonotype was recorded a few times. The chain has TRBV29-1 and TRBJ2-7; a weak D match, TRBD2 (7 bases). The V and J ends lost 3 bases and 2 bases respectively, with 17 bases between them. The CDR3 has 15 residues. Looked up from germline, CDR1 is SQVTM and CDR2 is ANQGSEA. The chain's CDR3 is CSVDLEGGETYEQYF. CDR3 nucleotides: TGCAGCGTTGACTTGGAGGGGGGGGAAACCTACGAGCAGTACTTC.

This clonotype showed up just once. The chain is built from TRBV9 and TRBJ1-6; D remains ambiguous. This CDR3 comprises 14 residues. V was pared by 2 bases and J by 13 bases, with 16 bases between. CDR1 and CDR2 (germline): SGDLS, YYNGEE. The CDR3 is CASSVHGSSSPLHF. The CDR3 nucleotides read TGTGCCAGCAGCGTCCACGGATCCTCTAGTCCCCTCCACTTT.

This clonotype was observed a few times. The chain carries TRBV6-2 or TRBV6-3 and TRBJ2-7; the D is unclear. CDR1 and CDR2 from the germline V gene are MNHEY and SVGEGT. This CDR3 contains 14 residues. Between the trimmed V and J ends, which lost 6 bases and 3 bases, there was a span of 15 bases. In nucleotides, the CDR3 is TGTGCCAGCAGACCCAAGGGCCCTTACTACGAGCAGTACTTC. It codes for CASRPKGPYYEQYF.

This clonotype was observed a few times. The CDR3: CASSRIGQGSSGANVLTF. The CDR3, as DNA: TGCGCCAGCAGCCGGATAGGACAGGGTAGCTCTGGGGCCAACGTCCTGACTTTC. The chain links TRBV5-1 to TRBJ2-6; TRBD1 aligns across 8 bases. V lost 4 bases and J lost 0; bases outside the gene matches: 9. The V gene's germline CDR1 is SGHRS and CDR2 YFSETQ. This CDR3 is 18 amino acids long.

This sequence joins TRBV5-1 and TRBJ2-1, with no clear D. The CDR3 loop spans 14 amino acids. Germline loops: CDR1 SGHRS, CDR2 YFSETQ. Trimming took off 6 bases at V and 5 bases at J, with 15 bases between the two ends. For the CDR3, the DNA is TGCGCCAGCAAGCTGTTTGGGTATGACAATGAGCAGTTCTTC. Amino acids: CASKLFGYDNEQFF. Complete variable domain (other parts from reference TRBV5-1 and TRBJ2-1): KAGVTQTPRYLIKTRGQQVTLSCSPISGHRSVSWYQQTPGQGLQFLFEYFSETQRNKGNFPGRFSGRQFSNSRSEMNVSTLELGDSALYLCASKLFGYDNEQFFGPGTRLTVL.